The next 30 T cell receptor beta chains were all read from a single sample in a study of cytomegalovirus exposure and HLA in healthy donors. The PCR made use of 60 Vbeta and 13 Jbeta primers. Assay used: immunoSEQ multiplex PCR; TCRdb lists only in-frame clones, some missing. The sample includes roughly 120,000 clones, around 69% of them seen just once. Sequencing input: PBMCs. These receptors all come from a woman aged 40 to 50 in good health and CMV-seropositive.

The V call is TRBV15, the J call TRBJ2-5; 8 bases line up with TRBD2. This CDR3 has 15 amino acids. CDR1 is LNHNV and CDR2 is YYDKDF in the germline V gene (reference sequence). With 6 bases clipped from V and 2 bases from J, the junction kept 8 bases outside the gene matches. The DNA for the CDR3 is TGTGCCACCAGAGTGGCGGGGGGCCTTCAAGAGACCCAGTACTTC. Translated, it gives CATRVAGGLQETQYF. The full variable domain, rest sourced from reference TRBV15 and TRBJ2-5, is DAMVIQNPRYQVTQFGKPVTLSCSQTLNHNVMYWYQQKSSQAPKLLFHYYDKDFNNEADTPDNFQSRRPNTSFCFLDIRSPGLGDTAMYLCATRVAGGLQETQYFGPGTRLLVL.

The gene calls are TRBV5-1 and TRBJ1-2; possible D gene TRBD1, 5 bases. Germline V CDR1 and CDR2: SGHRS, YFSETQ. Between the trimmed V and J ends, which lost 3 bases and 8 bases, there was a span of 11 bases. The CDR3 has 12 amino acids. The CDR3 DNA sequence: TGCGCCAGCAGCTCTGACAGTAGAGGCTACACCTTC. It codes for CASSSDSRGYTF.

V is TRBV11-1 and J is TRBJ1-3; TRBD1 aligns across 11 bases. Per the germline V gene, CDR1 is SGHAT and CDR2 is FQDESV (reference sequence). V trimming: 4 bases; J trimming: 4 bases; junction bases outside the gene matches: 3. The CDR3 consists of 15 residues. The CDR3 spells CASSSWDRGGNTIYF. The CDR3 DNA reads TGTGCCAGCAGCTCATGGGACAGGGGGGGAAACACCATATATTTT.

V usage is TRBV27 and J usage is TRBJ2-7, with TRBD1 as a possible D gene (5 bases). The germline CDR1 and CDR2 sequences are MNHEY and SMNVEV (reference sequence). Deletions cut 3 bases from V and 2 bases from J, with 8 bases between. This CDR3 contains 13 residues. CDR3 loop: CASSFAGPYEQYF. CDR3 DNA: TGTGCCAGCAGTTTTGCAGGGCCCTACGAGCAGTACTTC.

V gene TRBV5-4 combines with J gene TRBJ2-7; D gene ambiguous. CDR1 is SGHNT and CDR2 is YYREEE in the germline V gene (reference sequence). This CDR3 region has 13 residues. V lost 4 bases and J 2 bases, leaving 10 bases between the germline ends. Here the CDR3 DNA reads TGTGCCAGCAGCGCTCCGCAGACCTACGAGCAGTACTTC. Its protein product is CASSAPQTYEQYF.

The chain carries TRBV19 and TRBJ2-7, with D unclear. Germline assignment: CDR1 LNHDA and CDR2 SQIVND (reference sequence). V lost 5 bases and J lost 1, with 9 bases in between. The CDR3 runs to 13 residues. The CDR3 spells CASSGAPSYEQYF. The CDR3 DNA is TGTGCCAGTAGTGGAGCACCTTCCTACGAGCAGTACTTC.

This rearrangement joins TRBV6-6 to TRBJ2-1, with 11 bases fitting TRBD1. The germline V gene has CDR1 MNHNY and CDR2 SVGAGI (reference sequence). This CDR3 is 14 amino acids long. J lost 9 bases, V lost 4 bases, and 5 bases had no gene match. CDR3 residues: CASSSDRGRGEQFF. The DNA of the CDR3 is TGTGCCAGCAGTTCGGACAGGGGGCGGGGTGAGCAGTTCTTC.

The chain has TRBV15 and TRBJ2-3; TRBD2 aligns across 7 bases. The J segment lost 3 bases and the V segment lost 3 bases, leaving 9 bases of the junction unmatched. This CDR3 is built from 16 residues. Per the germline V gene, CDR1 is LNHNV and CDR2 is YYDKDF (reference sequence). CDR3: CATSRYSGEGTDTQYF. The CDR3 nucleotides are TGTGCCACCAGCAGGTACAGCGGGGAGGGGACAGATACGCAGTATTTT. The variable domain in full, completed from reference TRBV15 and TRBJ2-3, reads DAMVIQNPRYQVTQFGKPVTLSCSQTLNHNVMYWYQQKSSQAPKLLFHYYDKDFNNEADTPDNFQSRRPNTSFCFLDIRSPGLGDTAMYLCATSRYSGEGTDTQYFGPGTRLTVL.

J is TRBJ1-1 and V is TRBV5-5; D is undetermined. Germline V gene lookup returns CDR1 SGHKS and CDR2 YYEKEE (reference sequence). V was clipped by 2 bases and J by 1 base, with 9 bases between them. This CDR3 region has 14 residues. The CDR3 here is CASSLFSRNTEAFF. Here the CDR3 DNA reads TGTGCCAGCAGCTTATTTTCCCGGAACACTGAAGCTTTCTTT.

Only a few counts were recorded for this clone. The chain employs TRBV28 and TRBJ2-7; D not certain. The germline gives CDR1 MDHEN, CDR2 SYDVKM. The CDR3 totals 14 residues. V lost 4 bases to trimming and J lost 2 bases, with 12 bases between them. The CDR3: CASSSPAVPYEQYF. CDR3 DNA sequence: TGTGCCAGCAGTTCCCCCGCAGTCCCCTACGAGCAGTACTTC.

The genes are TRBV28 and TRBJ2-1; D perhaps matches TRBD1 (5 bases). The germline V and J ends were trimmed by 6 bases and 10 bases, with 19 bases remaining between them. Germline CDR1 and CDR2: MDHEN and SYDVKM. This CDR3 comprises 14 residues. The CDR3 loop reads CASSELRAANEQFF. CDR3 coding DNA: TGTGCCAGCAGCGAACTCAGGGCTGCCAACGAGCAGTTCTTC.

The CDR3 DNA follows: TGTGCCAGTAGTAAGGCAGGGGATCCAGATACGCAGTATTTT. This translates into CASSKAGDPDTQYF. The chain uses TRBV19 and TRBJ2-3; a possible D gene is TRBD1 (6 bases). V lost 4 bases, J lost 4 bases, and 12 bases lay in between. This CDR3 region has 14 residues. Germline CDR1 is LNHDA and CDR2 is SQIVND (reference sequence).

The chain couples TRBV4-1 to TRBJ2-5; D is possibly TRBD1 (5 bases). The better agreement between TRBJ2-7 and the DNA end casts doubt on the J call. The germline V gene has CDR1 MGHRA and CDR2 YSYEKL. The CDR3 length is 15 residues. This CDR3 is CASSQVKGRDYEQYF. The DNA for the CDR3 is TGCGCCAGCAGCCAAGTGAAGGGCAGGGACTACGAGCAGTACTTC.

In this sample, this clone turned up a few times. The CDR3 spells CASSSRRSTDTQYF. The DNA for the CDR3 is TGTGCCAGCAGCTCCAGGAGGAGCACAGATACGCAGTATTTT. The chain recombines TRBV13 with TRBJ2-3; D may be TRBD2 (5 bases). Per germline, CDR1 PRHDT and CDR2 FYEKMQ (reference sequence). The CDR3 loop spans 14 amino acids. Trimming left V 4 bases short and J 0 bases short, with 8 bases between.

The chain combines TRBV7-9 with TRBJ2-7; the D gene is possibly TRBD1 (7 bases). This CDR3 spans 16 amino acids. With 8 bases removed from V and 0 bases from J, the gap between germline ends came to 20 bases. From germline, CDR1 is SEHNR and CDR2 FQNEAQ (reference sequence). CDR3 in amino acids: CASGRLGGGSSYEQYF. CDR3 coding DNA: TGTGCCAGCGGCCGGTTAGGAGGGGGCAGCTCCTACGAGCAGTACTTC.

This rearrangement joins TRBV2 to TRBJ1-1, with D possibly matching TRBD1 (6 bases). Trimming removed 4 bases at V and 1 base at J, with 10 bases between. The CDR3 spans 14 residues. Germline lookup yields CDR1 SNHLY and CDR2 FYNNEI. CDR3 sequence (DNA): TGTGCCAGCAGTGTAGGGGGAAGGAACACTGAAGCTTTCTTT. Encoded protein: CASSVGGRNTEAFF.

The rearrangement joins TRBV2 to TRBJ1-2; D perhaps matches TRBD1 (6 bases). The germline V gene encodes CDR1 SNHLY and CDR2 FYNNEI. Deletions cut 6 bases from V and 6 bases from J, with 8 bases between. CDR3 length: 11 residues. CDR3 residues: CASRRTDGYTF. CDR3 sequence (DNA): TGTGCCAGCAGGAGGACAGATGGCTACACCTTC. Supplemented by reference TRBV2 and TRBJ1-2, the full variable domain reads EPEVTQTPSHQVTQMGQEVILRCVPISNHLYFYWYRQILGQKVEFLVSFYNNEISEKSEIFDDQFSVERPDGSNFTLKIRSTKLEDSAMYFCASRRTDGYTFGSGTRLTVV.

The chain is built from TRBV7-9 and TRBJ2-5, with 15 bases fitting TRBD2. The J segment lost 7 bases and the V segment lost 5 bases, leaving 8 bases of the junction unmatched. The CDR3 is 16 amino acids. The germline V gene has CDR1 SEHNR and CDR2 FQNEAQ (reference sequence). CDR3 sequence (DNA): TGTGCCAGCAGCCTACGGGGACTAGCGGGGGGACGGACCCAGTACTTC. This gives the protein CASSLRGLAGGRTQYF. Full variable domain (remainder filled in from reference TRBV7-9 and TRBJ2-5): DTGVSQNPRHKITKRGQNVTFRCDPISEHNRLYWYRQTLGQGPEFLTYFQNEAQLEKSRLLSDRFSAERPKGSFSTLEIQRTEQGDSAMYLCASSLRGLAGGRTQYFGPGTRLLVL.

Here the CDR3 reads CASSVRDSPEAFF. The CDR3 DNA is TGTGCCAGCAGTGTACGCGACAGTCCTGAAGCTTTCTTT. This chain uses TRBV6-1 with TRBJ1-1, with a possible D match to TRBD1 (5 bases). Trimming stripped 4 bases from V and 6 bases from J, with 12 bases between. CDR1 is MNHNS and CDR2 is SASEGT in the germline V gene. This CDR3 has 13 amino acids.

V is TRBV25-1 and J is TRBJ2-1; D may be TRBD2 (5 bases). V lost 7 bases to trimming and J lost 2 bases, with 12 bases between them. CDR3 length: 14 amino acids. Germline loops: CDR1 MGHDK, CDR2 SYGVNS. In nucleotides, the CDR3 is TGTGCCAGCACCGAGGGAACCGCCTACAATGAGCAGTTCTTC. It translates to CASTEGTAYNEQFF. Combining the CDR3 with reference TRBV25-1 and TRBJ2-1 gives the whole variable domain EADIYQTPRYLVIGTGKKITLECSQTMGHDKMYWYQQDPGMELHLIHYSYGVNSTEKGDLSSESTVSRIRTEHFPLTLESARPSHTSQYLCASTEGTAYNEQFFGPGTRLTVL.

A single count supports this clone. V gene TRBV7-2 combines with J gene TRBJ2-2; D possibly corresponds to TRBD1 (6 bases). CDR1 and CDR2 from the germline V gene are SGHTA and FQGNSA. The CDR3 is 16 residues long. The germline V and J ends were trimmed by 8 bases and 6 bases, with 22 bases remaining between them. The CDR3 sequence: CASSSQPPKGAGELFF. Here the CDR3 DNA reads TGTGCCAGCTCTTCGCAGCCGCCAAAGGGGGCCGGGGAGCTGTTTTTT.

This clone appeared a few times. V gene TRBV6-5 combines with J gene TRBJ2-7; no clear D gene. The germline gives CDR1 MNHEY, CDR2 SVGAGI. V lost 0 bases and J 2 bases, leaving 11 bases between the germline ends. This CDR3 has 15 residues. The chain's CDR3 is CASSYSMTKPYEQYF. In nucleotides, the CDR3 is TGTGCCAGCAGTTACTCGATGACAAAGCCCTACGAGCAGTACTTC.

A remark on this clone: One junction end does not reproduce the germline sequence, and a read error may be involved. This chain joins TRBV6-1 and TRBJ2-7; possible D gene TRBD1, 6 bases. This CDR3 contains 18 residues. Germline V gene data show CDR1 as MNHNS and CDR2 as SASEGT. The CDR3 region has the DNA TGTGCCAGCAGTGAAGACCAGACCCGCAGGGGTTCCTCCGACGAGCAGTACTTC. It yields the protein CASSEDQTRRGSSDEQYF.

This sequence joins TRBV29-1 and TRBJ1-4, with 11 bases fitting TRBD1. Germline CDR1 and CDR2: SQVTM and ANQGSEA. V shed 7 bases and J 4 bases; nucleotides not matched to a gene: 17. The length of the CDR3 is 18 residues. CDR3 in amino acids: CSARTGTGGVFGNEKLFF. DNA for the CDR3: TGCAGCGCCAGGACCGGGACAGGGGGTGTGTTTGGTAATGAAAAACTGTTTTTT.

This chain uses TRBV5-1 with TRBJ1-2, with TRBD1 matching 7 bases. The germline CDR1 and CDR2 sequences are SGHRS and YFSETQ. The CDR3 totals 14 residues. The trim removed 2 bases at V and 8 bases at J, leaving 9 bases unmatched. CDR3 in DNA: TGCGCCAGCAGCTTAGGGGGCCGGGGGGGAGGCTACACCTTC. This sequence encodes CASSLGGRGGGYTF.

The CDR3 sequence: CASKMRGPGTGELFF. In DNA, the CDR3 is TGTGCCAGCAAGATGCGGGGGCCGGGTACCGGGGAGCTGTTTTTT. The chain combines TRBV6-5 with TRBJ2-2; tentatively, D is TRBD2 (7 bases). V was clipped by 7 bases and J by 5 bases, with 17 bases between them. This CDR3 comprises 15 residues. Germline V CDR1 and CDR2: MNHEY, SVGAGI.

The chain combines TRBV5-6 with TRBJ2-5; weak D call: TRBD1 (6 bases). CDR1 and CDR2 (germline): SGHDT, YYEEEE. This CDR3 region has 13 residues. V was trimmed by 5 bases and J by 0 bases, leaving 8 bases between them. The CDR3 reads CASRGQNQETQYF. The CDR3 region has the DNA TGTGCCAGCAGAGGACAGAACCAAGAGACCCAGTACTTC.

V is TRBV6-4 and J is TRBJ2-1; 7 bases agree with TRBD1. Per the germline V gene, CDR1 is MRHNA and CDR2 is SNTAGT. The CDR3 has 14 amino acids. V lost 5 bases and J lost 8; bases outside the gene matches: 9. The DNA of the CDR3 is TGTGCCAGCAGTATTGAGACAGGGTTCGATGAGCAGTTCTTC. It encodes CASSIETGFDEQFF.

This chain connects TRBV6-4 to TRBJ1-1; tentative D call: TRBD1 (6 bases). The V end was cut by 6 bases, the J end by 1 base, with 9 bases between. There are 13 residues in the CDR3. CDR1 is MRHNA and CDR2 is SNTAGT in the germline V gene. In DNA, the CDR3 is TGTGCCAGCAGGTGGACAGCGAACACTGAAGCTTTCTTT. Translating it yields CASRWTANTEAFF.

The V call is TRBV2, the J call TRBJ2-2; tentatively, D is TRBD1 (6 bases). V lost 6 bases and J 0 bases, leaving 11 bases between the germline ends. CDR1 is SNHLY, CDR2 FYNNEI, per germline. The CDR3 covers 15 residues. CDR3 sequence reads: CASRADRPNTGELFF. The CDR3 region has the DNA TGTGCCAGCAGAGCAGACAGGCCGAACACCGGGGAGCTGTTTTTT. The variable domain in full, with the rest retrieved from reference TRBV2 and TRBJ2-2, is EPEVTQTPSHQVTQMGQEVILRCVPISNHLYFYWYRQILGQKVEFLVSFYNNEISEKSEIFDDQFSVERPDGSNFTLKIRSTKLEDSAMYFCASRADRPNTGELFFGEGSRLTVL.